These T cell receptor beta chains were read from a single sample in a study of identical twins. TCRdb re-derived calls from the 5' RACE reads in MiXCR, one entry per CDR3 protein. The data hold around 250,000 distinct CDR3 sequences, with around 6.6% observed a single time. The same data also contributed to another study, on yellow fever vaccine responses in identical twins.

Sequences were obtained from memory (CD45RO+) T cells sorted from blood. All receptors come from a woman between 18 and 29 years old in good health. Each CDR3 is given without its conserved first and last residue.

V gene: TRBV6-1
CDR3 protein: ASSEAYGGGAENQPQH

V gene: TRBV20-1
CDR3 protein: SARVALVNRGPNTEAF

V gene: TRBV28
CDR3 protein: ASGASGRTYNEQF

V gene: TRBV29-1
CDR3 protein: SVDIGRKNTEAF

V gene: TRBV11-1
CDR3 protein: ASSFNSLTYNEQF

V gene: TRBV6-5
CDR3 protein: ASSWGQGGDEQF

V gene: TRBV20-1
CDR3 protein: SAREQPRGWSSPLH

V gene: TRBV20-1
CDR3 protein: SGLADYNEKLF

V gene: TRBV5-1
CDR3 protein: ANKDGNYGYT

V gene: TRBV7-7
CDR3 protein: ASSPAGTGGLETQY

V gene: TRBV12-3/TRBV12-4
CDR3 protein: ASSLGITYEQY

V gene: TRBV10-3
CDR3 protein: AISGAGGTPFEQY

V gene: TRBV10-3
CDR3 protein: AISPGLAGGQAGELF

V gene: TRBV27
CDR3 protein: ASSPWQGNTEAF

V gene: TRBV29-1
CDR3 protein: SVKAGPNYGYT

V gene: TRBV18
CDR3 protein: ASSPIPGLASYNEQF

V gene: TRBV7-2
CDR3 protein: ASSLESGLRAF

V gene: TRBV24-1
CDR3 protein: ATSEPGTGVNEQF

V gene: TRBV15
CDR3 protein: ATSRVRGVGRDTQY

V gene: TRBV12-3/TRBV12-4
CDR3 protein: ASSKASIHTQY

V gene: TRBV6-1
CDR3 protein: ASRDRGRQNTEAF

V gene: TRBV5-1
CDR3 protein: ASSSTGGSGANVLT

V gene: TRBV7-7
CDR3 protein: ASSPTSGSWEQY

V gene: TRBV7-2
CDR3 protein: ASSLESGGEADTQY

V gene: TRBV5-1
CDR3 protein: ASSLALDYEQY

V gene: TRBV5-1
CDR3 protein: ASSFQGVGETQY

V gene: TRBV24-1
CDR3 protein: ATSRKLAGGGNEQF

V gene: TRBV20-1
CDR3 protein: SARSSSTDTQY

V gene: TRBV4-2
CDR3 protein: ASSQETGNTGELF

V gene: TRBV6-1
CDR3 protein: ASFLTGAQETQY

V gene: TRBV20-1
CDR3 protein: RGTRYNEQF

V gene: TRBV28
CDR3 protein: ASSIRMEGTQY

V gene: TRBV4-1
CDR3 protein: ASSQESGRDNSPLH

V gene: TRBV20-1
CDR3 protein: SARGTASQETQY

V gene: TRBV28
CDR3 protein: ALSLDGDRESQPQH

V gene: TRBV7-8
CDR3 protein: ASSLTSGTGVLNEQF

V gene: TRBV12-3/TRBV12-4
CDR3 protein: ASSPRVVNTEAF